One sample yielded the 29 T cell receptor beta chains listed below, sequenced in a study of beta chain features in type 1 diabetes. For these TCRs, the target antigens are not known. Study-wide results and limits: There was a moderate but significant shortening of TCRB CDR3s in all four CD4+ subsets of Type 1 diabetes patients.

Expressed TCRB transcripts were sequenced, since all the RNA that had been isolated was reverse transcribed. Assay: immunoSEQ multiplex PCR; the TCRdb copy retains only in-frame clones and omits some. Of around 690,000 clones detected, 12% appear once; the ten largest clones hold 0.095% to 0.15%. The sequenced material came from naive CD4+ T cells from blood. The receptors stem from a man under 40 with type 1 diabetes.

The chain combines TRBV2 with TRBJ1-4; D might be TRBD1 (5 bases). Trimming removed 8 bases at V and 4 bases at J, with 11 bases between. CDR1 is SNHLY and CDR2 is FYNNEI in the germline V gene. The CDR3 runs to 13 residues. The CDR3 DNA reads as TGTGCCAGCCGCCAGGGTCTTAATGAAAAACTGTTTTTT. Translating gives CASRQGLNEKLFF.

The J gene is TRBJ2-1, the V gene TRBV18, with D perhaps TRBD2 (5 bases). V was cut by 1 base and J by 11 bases, with 6 bases left in between. CDR1 KGHSH and CDR2 LQKENI come from the germline V gene. The CDR3 consists of 11 residues. The CDR3 DNA reads TGTGCCAGCTCACCACGACTACAGCAGTTCTTC. Amino acid sequence: CASSPRLQQFF.

The J gene is TRBJ2-7, the V gene TRBV7-2; D may be TRBD1 or TRBD2 (5 bases each). Germline V gene data show CDR1 as SGHTA and CDR2 as FQGNSA. The CDR3 contains 14 residues. The V gene lost 1 base and the J gene lost 4 bases, with 11 bases spanning the gap. DNA of the CDR3: TGTGCCAGCAGCTTAGGAGTGGGGGAGTACGAGCAGTACTTC. It codes for CASSLGVGEYEQYF.

V usage is TRBV6-1 and J usage is TRBJ2-5; D may match TRBD1 or TRBD2 (6 bases each). The germline V gene has CDR1 MNHNS and CDR2 SASEGT. CDR3 length: 16 residues. V dropped 1 base and J dropped 3 bases, with 15 bases sitting between them. The CDR3 bases are TGTGCCAGCAGTGAAGTGATGGGGGGCAGAAAAGAGACCCAGTACTTC. It is translated as CASSEVMGGRKETQYF.

The chain is built from TRBV19 and TRBJ1-5, with D unresolved. V was shortened by 4 bases and J by 4 bases, with 17 bases between the two germline ends. The CDR3 has 16 residues. CDR1 and CDR2 (germline): LNHDA, SQIVND (reference sequence). CDR3 coding DNA: TGTGCCAGTAGTACGCTAACCCTTTACTCGAATCAGCCCCAGCATTTT. Translating gives CASSTLTLYSNQPQHF.

The chain links TRBV5-1 to TRBJ2-7; D gene unclear. Trimming shortened V by 0 bases and J by 1 base, and 5 bases separated the two germline ends. The CDR3 is 13 amino acids. CDR1 and CDR2 from the germline V gene are SGHRS and YFSETQ. The CDR3 spells CASSLDGSYEQYF. DNA of the CDR3: TGCGCCAGCAGCTTGGATGGTTCCTACGAGCAGTACTTC.

The rearrangement joins TRBV9 to TRBJ1-1; possibly TRBD1 for D (6 bases). The ends were cut back, 3 bases at V and 3 bases at J, with 18 bases in the middle. Germline-derived CDR1 and CDR2 are SGDLS and YYNGEE. CDR3 length equals 16 residues. CDR3 loop: CASSAEEWGRHTEAFF. The DNA of the CDR3 is TGTGCCAGCAGCGCAGAGGAGTGGGGGCGGCACACTGAAGCTTTCTTT.

The V and J genes are TRBV9 and TRBJ2-5, with 8 bases that match TRBD2. The CDR3 spans 16 residues. Germline values: CDR1 SGDLS, CDR2 YYNGEE. The junction had 10 bases not matched to a gene; V was cut back by 4 bases and J by 2 bases. CDR3 in amino acids: CASSPLGAGGQETQYF. In DNA form, the CDR3 reads TGTGCCAGCAGCCCCCTAGGGGCGGGGGGACAAGAGACCCAGTACTTC.

This clone was observed a handful of times. CDR3 in DNA: TGCAGCGTTGCGTACAGGGTCTACGAGCAGTACTTC. Its protein is CSVAYRVYEQYF. The chain uses TRBV29-1 and TRBJ2-7; D may be TRBD1 (6 bases). Germline V CDR1 and CDR2: SQVTM, ANQGSEA. V lost 4 bases and J lost 3, with 10 bases in between. The CDR3 loop spans 12 amino acids.

This clone appeared a few times. V gene TRBV6-5 combines with J gene TRBJ1-5, with D maybe TRBD1 (6 bases). Germline V gene data show CDR1 as MNHEY and CDR2 as SVGAGI. The CDR3 is 15 amino acids. The germline V and J ends were trimmed by 0 bases and 4 bases, with 10 bases remaining between them. In DNA form, the CDR3 reads TGTGCCAGCAGTTACTCTGCCAGGGGTAATCAGCCCCAGCATTTT. Amino acids: CASSYSARGNQPQHF.

This sequence joins TRBV19 and TRBJ1-5; 8 bases fit TRBD1. The V segment lost 6 bases and the J segment 3 bases; nucleotides outside the gene matches: 1. Germline-derived CDR1 and CDR2 are LNHDA and SQIVND (reference sequence). The CDR3 totals 13 residues. The CDR3 reads CASSQGANQPQHF. DNA of the CDR3: TGTGCCAGTAGCCAGGGGGCCAATCAGCCCCAGCATTTT. The full variable domain, with the rest looked up from reference TRBV19 and TRBJ1-5, is DGGITQSPKYLFRKEGQNVTLSCEQNLNHDAMYWYRQDPGQGLRLIYYSQIVNDFQKGDIAEGYSVSREKKESFPLTVTSAQKNPTAFYLCASSQGANQPQHFGDGTRLSIL.

There are a few counts of this clone. J is TRBJ2-1 and V is TRBV5-1; 9 positions match TRBD2. The length of the CDR3 is 18 residues. CDR1 SGHRS and CDR2 YFSETQ come from the germline V gene. J was trimmed by 4 bases and V by 4 bases; bases with no gene match: 15. CDR3 DNA: TGCGCCAGCAGCCCCGTGGGGATTAGCGGGGGACTTTACAATGAGCAGTTCTTC. Translated: CASSPVGISGGLYNEQFF.

This clone was seen only a few times. The rearrangement links TRBV25-1 to TRBJ2-7, with a weak D call TRBD1 (6 bases). The V and J ends lost 3 bases and 2 bases respectively, with 11 bases between them. Germline CDR1 is MGHDK and CDR2 is SYGVNS. This CDR3 is built from 14 residues. This CDR3 is CASSDQGRTYEQYF. CDR3 DNA sequence: TGTGCCAGCAGTGATCAGGGGAGAACCTACGAGCAGTACTTC.

The chain carries TRBV7-6 and TRBJ1-4; perhaps TRBD1 as D (5 bases). CDR1 and CDR2 (germline): SGHVS, FNYEAQ. The V end lost 1 base, the J end lost 3 bases, and 12 bases lay between the germline ends. CDR3 length: 16 residues. The chain's CDR3 is CASSLGTGGANEKLFF. CDR3 in DNA: TGTGCCAGCAGCTTAGGTACCGGGGGAGCTAATGAAAAACTGTTTTTT. Variable domain in full (rest from reference TRBV7-6 and TRBJ1-4): GAGVSQSPRYKVTKRGQDVALRCDPISGHVSLYWYRQALGQGPEFLTYFNYEAQQDKSGLPNDRFSAERPEGSISTLTIQRTEQRDSAMYRCASSLGTGGANEKLFFGSGTQLSVL.

This clone was seen only once. CDR3 amino acids: CASREGLGPQHF. The CDR3 DNA reads TGTGCCAGCAGGGAGGGGCTGGGGCCCCAGCATTTT. This chain joins TRBV2 and TRBJ1-5, with D possibly TRBD1 on 5 matching bases. Trimming cost V 6 bases and J 9 bases, with 12 bases left between them. Germline loops: CDR1 SNHLY, CDR2 FYNNEI. CDR3 length: 12 amino acids.

The rearrangement links TRBV4-3 to TRBJ2-2, with 8 bases matching TRBD2. In germline, CDR1 is LGHNA, CDR2 YSLEER. V was clipped by 0 bases and J by 0 bases; unmatched bases: 6. The CDR3 is made up of 18 amino acids. Here the CDR3 reads CASSQEGSLAANTGELFF. Written as DNA, the CDR3 is TGCGCCAGCAGCCAAGAAGGATCACTAGCGGCGAACACCGGGGAGCTGTTTTTT.

The V call is TRBV4-1, the J call TRBJ1-5; D is unresolved. Germline CDR1 is MGHRA and CDR2 is YSYEKL. V was cut by 3 bases and J by 2 bases, with 11 bases left in between. The CDR3 is 15 residues long. The CDR3 DNA reads TGCGCCAGCAGCCAGGGAATTGGTCGCAATCAGCCCCAGCATTTT. Amino acids: CASSQGIGRNQPQHF.

V and J are TRBV5-1 and TRBJ1-6, with 9 bases matching TRBD1. The CDR3 has 15 residues. The V gene end was trimmed by 0 bases and the J gene end by 10 bases; junction bases not matched to a gene: 5. Germline V gene data show CDR1 as SGHRS and CDR2 as YFSETQ. The CDR3 spells CASSLGTGESSPLHF. CDR3 bases: TGCGCCAGCAGCTTGGGGACAGGGGAATCCTCACCCCTCCACTTT.

This clone was observed a handful of times. The chain employs TRBV29-1 and TRBJ1-6; 7 bases match TRBD1. CDR1 is SQVTM, CDR2 ANQGSEA, per germline. V gave up 5 bases and J gave up 4 bases; unmatched junction bases: 8. The CDR3 runs to 15 residues. CDR3 sequence reads: CSVWDRSFYNSPLHF. The CDR3, as DNA: TGCAGCGTTTGGGACAGATCCTTTTATAATTCACCCCTCCACTTT.

The chain recombines TRBV4-3 with TRBJ2-7, with D perhaps matching TRBD1 (5 bases). The germline V and J ends were trimmed by 0 bases and 9 bases, with 15 bases remaining between them. The CDR3 extends over 14 amino acids. Germline V gene lookup returns CDR1 LGHNA and CDR2 YSLEER. The CDR3 region is CASSQDRGQGWQYF. In nucleotides, the CDR3 is TGCGCCAGCAGCCAAGATCGCGGCCAGGGATGGCAGTACTTC.

DNA of the CDR3: TGTGCCAGCAGCCCGGGACAGGCTGGGGCCAACGTCCTGACTTTC. The encoded protein is CASSPGQAGANVLTF. The chain joins TRBV9 to TRBJ2-6; 8 bases match TRBD1. The CDR3 contains 15 residues. V gave up 4 bases and J gave up 2 bases; unmatched junction bases: 2. Germline V gene sequence: CDR1 SGDLS, CDR2 YYNGEE.

The rearrangement joins TRBV5-1 to TRBJ2-3, with TRBD1 matching over 7 bases. CDR3 length: 15 amino acids. Germline loops: CDR1 SGHRS, CDR2 YFSETQ. V gave up 0 bases and J gave up 1 base; unmatched junction bases: 2. CDR3 DNA sequence: TGCGCCAGCAGCTTGGGTGGGACAGGCACAGATACGCAGTATTTT. Its protein is CASSLGGTGTDTQYF. The full variable domain, its missing parts supplied by reference TRBV5-1 and TRBJ2-3, is KAGVTQTPRYLIKTRGQQVTLSCSPISGHRSVSWYQQTPGQGLQFLFEYFSETQRNKGNFPGRFSGRQFSNSRSEMNVSTLELGDSALYLCASSLGGTGTDTQYFGPGTRLTVL.

This clone was seen more than once but under ten times. This chain links TRBV10-1 with TRBJ2-4, with TRBD1 identical over 7 bases. The length of the CDR3 is 16 residues. J lost 0 bases, V lost 4 bases, and 6 bases had no gene match. CDR1 and CDR2 (germline): WNHNN, SYGVQD (reference sequence). For the CDR3, the DNA is TGCGCCAGCAGTGCCGGGACAGCCCTAGCCAAAAACATTCAGTACTTC. Protein product: CASSAGTALAKNIQYF.

This clone appeared a few times. The chain recombines TRBV28 with TRBJ1-5; no clear D. The germline V gene encodes CDR1 MDHEN and CDR2 SYDVKM. The length of the CDR3 is 14 residues. Deletions cut 6 bases from V and 2 bases from J, with 11 bases between. CDR3 sequence: CASSLERGNQPQHF. The CDR3 region has the DNA TGTGCCAGCAGCCTGGAGAGGGGCAATCAGCCCCAGCATTTT.

This clone was found a few times. This chain uses TRBV7-9 with TRBJ1-1; 9 nucleotides align to TRBD1. This CDR3 is 16 amino acids long. Per the germline V gene, CDR1 is SEHNR and CDR2 is FQNEAQ (reference sequence). The V and J ends lost 5 bases and 0 bases, in that order; junction bases with no gene match: 7. This chain's CDR3 is CASSPRQGGMNTEAFF. The CDR3 nucleotides are TGTGCCAGCAGCCCTCGACAGGGGGGAATGAACACTGAAGCTTTCTTT.

This clone was detected only a few times. CDR3 DNA: TGCGCCAGCAGCCGGGAGTTAGATAATTCACCCCTCCACTTT. Protein: CASSRELDNSPLHF. V usage is TRBV5-1 and J usage is TRBJ1-6, with D hard to call. Germline assignment: CDR1 SGHRS and CDR2 YFSETQ. This CDR3 has 14 amino acids. Trimming shortened V by 4 bases and J by 5 bases, and 10 bases separated the two germline ends. Drawing the rest from reference TRBV5-1 and TRBJ1-6, the complete variable domain is KAGVTQTPRYLIKTRGQQVTLSCSPISGHRSVSWYQQTPGQGLQFLFEYFSETQRNKGNFPGRFSGRQFSNSRSEMNVSTLELGDSALYLCASSRELDNSPLHFGNGTRLTVT.

This chain uses TRBV15 with TRBJ2-7; D remains ambiguous. V lost 5 bases and J lost 3, with 8 bases in between. CDR1 and CDR2 (germline): LNHNV, YYDKDF (reference sequence). The CDR3 runs to 12 residues. The CDR3 DNA is TGTGCCACCAGCCACAACTACTACGAGCAGTACTTC. It codes for CATSHNYYEQYF.

The chain joins TRBV5-1 to TRBJ2-4, with D perhaps assigned TRBD1 or TRBD2 (5 bases each). The V gene's germline CDR1 is SGHRS and CDR2 YFSETQ. This CDR3 is built from 13 residues. V was pared by 6 bases and J by 6 bases, with 13 bases between. Here the CDR3 DNA reads TGCGCCAGCACCGAGGGGCGCGGAAACATTCAGTACTTC. It codes for CASTEGRGNIQYF.

V and J are TRBV7-9 and TRBJ2-3, with TRBD1 identical over 10 bases. The CDR3 is 18 residues long. With V trimmed by 1 base and J by 5 bases, 12 bases remained unmatched. Germline CDR1 is SEHNR and CDR2 is FQNEAQ (reference sequence). The CDR3, as DNA: TGTGCCAGCAGCTTAGAGGGGCCGACAGGGGGCTTGGGAGATACGCAGTATTTT. Its translation: CASSLEGPTGGLGDTQYF.